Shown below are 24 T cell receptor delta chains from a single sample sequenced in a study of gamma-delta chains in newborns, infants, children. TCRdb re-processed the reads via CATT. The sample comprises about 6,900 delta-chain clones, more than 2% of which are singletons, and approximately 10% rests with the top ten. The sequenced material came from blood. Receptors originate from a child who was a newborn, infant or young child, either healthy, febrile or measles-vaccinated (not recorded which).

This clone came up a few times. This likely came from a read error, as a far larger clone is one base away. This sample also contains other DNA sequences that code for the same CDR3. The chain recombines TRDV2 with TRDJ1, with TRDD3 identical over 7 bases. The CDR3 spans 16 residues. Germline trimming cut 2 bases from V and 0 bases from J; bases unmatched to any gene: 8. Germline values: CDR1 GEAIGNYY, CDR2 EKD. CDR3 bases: TGTGCCTGTGACATCGCTGGGGGCCCCTACACCGATAAACTCATCTTT. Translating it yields CACDIAGGPYTDKLIF.

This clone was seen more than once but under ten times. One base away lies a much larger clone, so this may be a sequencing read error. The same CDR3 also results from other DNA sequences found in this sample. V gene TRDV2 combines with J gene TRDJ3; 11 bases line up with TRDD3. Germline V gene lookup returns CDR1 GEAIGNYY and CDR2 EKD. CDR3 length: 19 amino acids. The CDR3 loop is CACDTVLGDISWDTRQMFF. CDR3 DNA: TGTGCCTGCGACACCGTACTGGGGGATATTTCCTGGGACACCCGACAGATGTTTTTC.

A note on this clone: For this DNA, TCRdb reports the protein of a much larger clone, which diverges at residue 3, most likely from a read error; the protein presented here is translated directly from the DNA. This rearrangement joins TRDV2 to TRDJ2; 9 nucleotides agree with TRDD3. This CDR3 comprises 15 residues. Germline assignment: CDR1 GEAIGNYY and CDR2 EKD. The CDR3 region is CASDTWGILTAQLFF. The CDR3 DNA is TGTGCCAGTGACACCTGGGGGATTTTGACAGCACAACTCTTCTTT.

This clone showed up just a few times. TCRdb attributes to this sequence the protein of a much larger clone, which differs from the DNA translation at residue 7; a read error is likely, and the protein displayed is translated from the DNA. The CDR3, as DNA: TGTGCCTGTGACCCGATTGCACTGGGGGATCCTGGTTTCACCCGACAGATGTTTTTC. Translated, it gives CACDPIALGDPGFTRQMFF. The chain carries TRDV2 and TRDJ3; TRDD3 aligns across 10 bases. The CDR3 consists of 19 residues. The V gene's germline CDR1 is GEAIGNYY and CDR2 EKD. The V gene end was trimmed by 3 bases and the J gene end by 9 bases; junction bases not matched to a gene: 16.

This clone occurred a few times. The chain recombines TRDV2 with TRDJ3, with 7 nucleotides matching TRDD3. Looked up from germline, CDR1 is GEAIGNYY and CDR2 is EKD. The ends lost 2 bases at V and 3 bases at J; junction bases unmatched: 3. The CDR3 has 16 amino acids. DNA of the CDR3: TGTGCCTGTGACAGTAGGGGATACTGGGACACCCGACAGATGTTTTTC. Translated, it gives CACDSRGYWDTRQMFF.

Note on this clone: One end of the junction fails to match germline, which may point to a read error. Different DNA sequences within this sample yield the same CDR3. In nucleotides, the CDR3 is TGTGCCTGTGACACCGTACTGGGGGATACGCCATTCAGGGCGACAGCCCAACTCTTCTTT. Amino acid sequence: CACDTVLGDTPFRATAQLFF. The rearrangement uses TRDV2 and TRDJ2; 13 bases line up with TRDD3. The CDR3 contains 20 residues. CDR1 is GEAIGNYY and CDR2 is EKD in the germline V gene.

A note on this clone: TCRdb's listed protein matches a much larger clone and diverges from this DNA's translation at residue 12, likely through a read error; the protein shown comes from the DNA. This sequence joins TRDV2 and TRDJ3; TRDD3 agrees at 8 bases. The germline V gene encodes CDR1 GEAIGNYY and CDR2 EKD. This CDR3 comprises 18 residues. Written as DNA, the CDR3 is TGTGCCTGTGACATACTGGGGGGGAGCTCCTGGGGCACCCGACAGATGTTTTTC. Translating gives CACDILGGSSWGTRQMFF.

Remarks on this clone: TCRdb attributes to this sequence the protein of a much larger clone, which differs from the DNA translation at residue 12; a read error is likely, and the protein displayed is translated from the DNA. CDR3 protein: CACDTGGWSSWGTRQMFF. CDR3 nucleotide sequence: TGTGCCTGTGACACTGGGGGATGGAGCTCCTGGGGCACCCGACAGATGTTTTTC. The chain couples TRDV2 to TRDJ3; 8 bases line up with TRDD3. The CDR3 totals 18 residues. Germline V gene data show CDR1 as GEAIGNYY and CDR2 as EKD.

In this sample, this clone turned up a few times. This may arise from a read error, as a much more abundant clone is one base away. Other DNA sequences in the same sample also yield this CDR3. The CDR3 sequence is CACDTVKTGGHSSTWDTRQMFF. DNA of the CDR3: TGTGCCTGTGACACTGTTAAGACTGGGGGACACAGTTCTACCTGGGACACCCGACAGATGTTTTTC. The V call is TRDV2, the J call TRDJ3, with 9 bases that match TRDD3. The CDR3 runs to 22 residues. J lost 2 bases, V lost 1 base, and 17 bases had no gene match. Germline lookup yields CDR1 GEAIGNYY and CDR2 EKD.

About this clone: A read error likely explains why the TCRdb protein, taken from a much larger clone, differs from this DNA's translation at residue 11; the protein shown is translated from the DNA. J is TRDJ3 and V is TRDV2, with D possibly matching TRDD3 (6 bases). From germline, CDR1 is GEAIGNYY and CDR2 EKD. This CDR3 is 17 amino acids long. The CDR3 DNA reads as TGTGCCTGTGATACGATACGGAGCTCCTGGGTCACCCGACAGATGTTTTTC. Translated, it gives CACDTIRSSWVTRQMFF.

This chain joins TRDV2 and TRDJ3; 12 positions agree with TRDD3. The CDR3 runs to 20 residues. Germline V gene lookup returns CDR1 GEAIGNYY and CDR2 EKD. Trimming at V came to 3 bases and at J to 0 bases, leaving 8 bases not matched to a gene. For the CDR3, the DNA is TGTGCCTGTGACTTTACTGGGGGATACTACCTCTCCTGGGACACCCGACAGATGTTTTTC. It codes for CACDFTGGYYLSWDTRQMFF.

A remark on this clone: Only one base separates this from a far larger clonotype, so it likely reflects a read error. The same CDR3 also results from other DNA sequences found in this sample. The CDR3 protein is CACDTVWGTPLTAQLFF. The CDR3 DNA is TGTGCCTGTGACACCGTCTGGGGTACACCTTTGACAGCACAACTCTTCTTT. This chain connects TRDV2 to TRDJ2; D might be TRDD3 (6 bases). Trimming cost V 0 bases and J 0 bases, with 13 bases left between them. Germline lookup yields CDR1 GEAIGNYY and CDR2 EKD. CDR3 length: 17 residues.

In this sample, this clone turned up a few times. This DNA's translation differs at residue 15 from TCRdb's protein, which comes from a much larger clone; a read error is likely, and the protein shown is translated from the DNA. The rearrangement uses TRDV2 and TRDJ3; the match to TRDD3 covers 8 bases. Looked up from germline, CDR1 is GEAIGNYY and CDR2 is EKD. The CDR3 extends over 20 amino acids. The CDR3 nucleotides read TGTGCCTGTGACAGACTTTGGCTGGGGGAGAGCTCCTGGGACGCCCGACAGATGTTTTTC. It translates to CACDRLWLGESSWDARQMFF.

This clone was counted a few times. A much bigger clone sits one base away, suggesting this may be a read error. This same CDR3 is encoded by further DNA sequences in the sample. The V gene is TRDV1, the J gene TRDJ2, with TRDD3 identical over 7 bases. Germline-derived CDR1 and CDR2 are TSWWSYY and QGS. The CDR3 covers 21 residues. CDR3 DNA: TGTGCTCTCGGGGAACTACCAAGGTTCGTCTGGGGGTTAGCTTTGACAGCACAACTCTTCTTT. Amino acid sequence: CALGELPRFVWGLALTAQLFF.

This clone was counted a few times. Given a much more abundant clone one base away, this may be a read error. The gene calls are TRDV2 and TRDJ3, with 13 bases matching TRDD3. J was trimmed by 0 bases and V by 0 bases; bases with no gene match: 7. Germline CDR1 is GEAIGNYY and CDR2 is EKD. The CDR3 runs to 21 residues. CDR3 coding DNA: TGTGCCTGTGACACCGCACTGGGGGATACGTTCAGCTCCTGGGACACCCGACAGATGTTTTTC. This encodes CACDTALGDTFSSWDTRQMFF.

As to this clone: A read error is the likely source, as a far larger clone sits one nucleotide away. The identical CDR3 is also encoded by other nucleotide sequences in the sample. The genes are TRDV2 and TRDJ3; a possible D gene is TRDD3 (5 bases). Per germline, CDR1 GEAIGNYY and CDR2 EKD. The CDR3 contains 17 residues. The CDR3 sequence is CACDTEGDSWDTRQMFF. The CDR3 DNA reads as TGTGCCTGTGACACCGAGGGTGACTCCTGGGACACCCGACAGATGTTCTTC.

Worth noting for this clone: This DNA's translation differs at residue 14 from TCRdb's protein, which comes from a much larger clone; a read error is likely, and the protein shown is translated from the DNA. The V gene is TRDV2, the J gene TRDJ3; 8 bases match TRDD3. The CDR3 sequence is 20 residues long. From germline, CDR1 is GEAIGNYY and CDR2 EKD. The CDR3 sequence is CACDNHGDTPRSWGTRQMFF. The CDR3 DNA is TGTGCCTGTGACAACCATGGGGATACCCCCCGCTCCTGGGGCACCCGACAGATGTTTTTC.

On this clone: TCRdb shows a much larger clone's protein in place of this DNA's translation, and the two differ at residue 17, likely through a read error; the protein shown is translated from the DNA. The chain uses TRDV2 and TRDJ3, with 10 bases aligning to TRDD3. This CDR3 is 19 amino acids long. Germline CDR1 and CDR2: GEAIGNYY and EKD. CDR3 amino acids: CACDTVLGDFSWDTRQVFF. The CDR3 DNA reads TGTGCCTGTGACACCGTACTGGGGGATTTCTCCTGGGACACCCGACAGGTGTTTTTC.

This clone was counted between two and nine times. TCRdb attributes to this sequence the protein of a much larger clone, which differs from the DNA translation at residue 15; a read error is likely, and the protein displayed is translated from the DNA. The DNA for the CDR3 is TGTGCCTGTGACACGGGTGGGCTTCCTACTGGGGACGGCACCGGTAAACTCATCTTT. Amino acid sequence: CACDTGGLPTGDGTGKLIF. The chain recombines TRDV2 with TRDJ1, with D perhaps TRDD2 (8 bases). The CDR3 has 19 residues. CDR1 and CDR2 from the germline V gene are GEAIGNYY and EKD.

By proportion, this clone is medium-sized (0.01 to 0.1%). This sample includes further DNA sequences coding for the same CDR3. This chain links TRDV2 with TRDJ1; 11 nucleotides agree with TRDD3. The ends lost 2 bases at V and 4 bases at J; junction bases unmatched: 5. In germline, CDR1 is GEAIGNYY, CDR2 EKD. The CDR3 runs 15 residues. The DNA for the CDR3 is TGTGCCTGTGACATACTGGGGGATAAAGGCGATAAACTCATCTTT. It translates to CACDILGDKGDKLIF.

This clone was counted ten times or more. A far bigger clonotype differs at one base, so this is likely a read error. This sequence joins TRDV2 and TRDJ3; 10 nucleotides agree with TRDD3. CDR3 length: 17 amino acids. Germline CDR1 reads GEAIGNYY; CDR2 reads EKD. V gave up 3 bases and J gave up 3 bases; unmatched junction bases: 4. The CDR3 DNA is TGTGCCTGTGACGCCGCTGGGGGATACTGGGACACCCGACAGATGTTTTTC. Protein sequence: CACDAAGGYWDTRQMFF.

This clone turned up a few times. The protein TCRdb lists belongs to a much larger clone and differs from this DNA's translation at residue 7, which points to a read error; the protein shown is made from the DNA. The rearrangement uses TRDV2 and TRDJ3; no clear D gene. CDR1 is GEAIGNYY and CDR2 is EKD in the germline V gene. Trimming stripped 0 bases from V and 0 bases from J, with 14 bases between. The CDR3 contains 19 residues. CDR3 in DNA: TGTGCCTGTGACACCGTGGTGTCCTCAAGCTCCTGGGACACCCGACAGATGTTTTTC. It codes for CACDTVVSSSSWDTRQMFF.

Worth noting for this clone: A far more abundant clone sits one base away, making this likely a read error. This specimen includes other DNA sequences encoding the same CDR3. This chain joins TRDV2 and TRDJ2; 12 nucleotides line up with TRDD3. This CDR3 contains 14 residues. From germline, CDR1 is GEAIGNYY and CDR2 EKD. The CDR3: CACDILGDTAQLFF. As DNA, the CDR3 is TGTGCCTGTGACATACTGGGGGATACAGCACAGCTCTTCTTT.

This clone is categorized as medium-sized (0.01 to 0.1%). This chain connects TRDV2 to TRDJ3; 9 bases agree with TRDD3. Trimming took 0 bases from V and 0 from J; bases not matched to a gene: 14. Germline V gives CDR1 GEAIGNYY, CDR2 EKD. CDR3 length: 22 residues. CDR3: CACDTPPTGGPWTSWDTRQMFF. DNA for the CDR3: TGTGCCTGTGACACCCCTCCTACTGGGGGACCTTGGACCTCCTGGGACACCCGACAGATGTTTTTC.